Presented here are 15 T cell receptor beta chains from one specimen sequenced in a study of CD8+ T cells in alopecia areata. Treatment denoted: oral pan-JAK inhibitor, 5-10 mg twice daily. The sequencing template was cDNA reverse transcribed from extracted RNA. Libraries were prepared by immunoSEQ multiplex PCR; TCRdb keeps only in-frame clonotypes and omits some of them. Found here are approximately 280,000 clones, roughly 60% of them singletons; the top ten hold approximately 1.8%. Sequenced here: CD4+ T cells sorted from blood, sampled at week 24, from a patient treated with tofacitinib. These receptors originate from a human donor with alopecia areata.

The chain carries TRBV2 and TRBJ2-7; D gene ambiguous. Germline CDR1 is SNHLY and CDR2 is FYNNEI. This CDR3 spans 13 amino acids. Trimming left V 2 bases short and J 6 bases short, with 11 bases between. DNA of the CDR3: TGTGCCAGCAGTGAATCGGTAGCTGGCGAGCAGTACTTC. Encoded protein: CASSESVAGEQYF.

This chain uses TRBV4-1 with TRBJ1-6; no clear D gene. The CDR3 runs to 15 residues. V lost 3 bases and J lost 14, with 20 bases in between. Germline V gene sequence: CDR1 MGHRA, CDR2 YSYEKL. DNA for the CDR3: TGCGCCAGCAGCCAGAGGCTCAGGAGCCAGGTGGCCCTCCACTTT. It encodes CASSQRLRSQVALHF.

This clone was detected a few times. This chain joins TRBV7-3 and TRBJ2-3; D gene uncertain. The CDR3 is 12 amino acids. V lost 2 bases and J lost 4, with 4 bases in between. The germline V gene encodes CDR1 SGHTA and CDR2 FQGTGA. In DNA form, the CDR3 reads TGTGCCAGCAGCTTAGAGCCAGATACGCAGTATTTT. It is translated as CASSLEPDTQYF.

The chain joins TRBV5-1 to TRBJ2-7; 7 nucleotides line up with TRBD1. The J segment lost 7 bases and the V segment lost 2 bases, leaving 3 bases of the junction unmatched. Looked up from germline, CDR1 is SGHRS and CDR2 is YFSETQ. The CDR3 loop spans 12 amino acids. The CDR3 reads CASSFGQEEQYF. The CDR3 nucleotides are TGCGCCAGCAGCTTCGGACAGGAAGAGCAGTACTTC. Looking up the rest from reference TRBV5-1 and TRBJ2-7 gives the full variable domain: KAGVTQTPRYLIKTRGQQVTLSCSPISGHRSVSWYQQTPGQGLQFLFEYFSETQRNKGNFPGRFSGRQFSNSRSEMNVSTLELGDSALYLCASSFGQEEQYFGPGTRLTVT.

This clone has a handful of counts. The J gene is TRBJ2-6, the V gene TRBV28; 8 positions match TRBD2. The CDR3 is made up of 15 amino acids. Germline values: CDR1 MDHEN, CDR2 SYDVKM. The ends lost 6 bases at V and 4 bases at J; junction bases unmatched: 5. The CDR3: CASSPSGGGANVLTF. The CDR3, as DNA: TGTGCCAGCAGCCCCAGCGGGGGCGGGGCCAACGTCCTGACTTTC.

Of note for this clone: The sample contains more than one DNA sequence encoding this CDR3. The rearrangement uses TRBV5-1 and TRBJ2-5; D gene uncertain. This CDR3 comprises 13 residues. The germline V gene has CDR1 SGHRS and CDR2 YFSETQ. Trimming left V 0 bases short and J 2 bases short, with 5 bases between. The CDR3 is CASSLEGQETQYF. CDR3 bases: TGCGCCAGCAGCTTGGAGGGTCAAGAGACCCAGTACTTC.

The chain links TRBV6-1 to TRBJ1-2; no clear D gene. The CDR3 runs to 12 residues. Germline CDR1 is MNHNS and CDR2 is SASEGT. The V end lost 9 bases, the J end lost 3 bases, and 11 bases lay between the germline ends. The CDR3 region is CASLGGDYGYTF. CDR3 DNA sequence: TGTGCCAGTCTGGGCGGGGACTATGGCTACACCTTC.

Comment on this clone: Other nucleotide sequences from this sample produce the same CDR3. V gene TRBV15 combines with J gene TRBJ1-5; D call uncertain. The CDR3 sequence is 12 residues long. The ends were cut back, 3 bases at V and 5 bases at J, with 5 bases in the middle. The V gene's germline CDR1 is LNHNV and CDR2 YYDKDF (reference sequence). The CDR3 nucleotides read TGTGCCACCAGCAGGGACTATCAGCCCCAGCATTTT. It specifies CATSRDYQPQHF.

V usage is TRBV20-1 and J usage is TRBJ1-1; D remains unclear. CDR1 is DFQATT and CDR2 is SNEGSKA in the germline V gene (reference sequence). CDR3 length: 11 residues. V gave up 3 bases and J gave up 8 bases, with 10 bases separating them. The CDR3 DNA follows: TGCAGTGCTAGCCGGGCAGGAGAAGCTTTCTTT. This translates into CSASRAGEAFF.

The V and J genes are TRBV7-3 and TRBJ2-7; 7 nucleotides align to TRBD1. Germline trimming cut 5 bases from V and 7 bases from J; bases unmatched to any gene: 14. Germline CDR1 SGHTA, CDR2 FQGTGA. This CDR3 is built from 15 residues. This chain's CDR3 is CASSDSGTARLEQYF. The CDR3 nucleotides are TGTGCCAGCAGCGATTCCGGGACAGCCAGATTGGAGCAGTACTTC.

V gene TRBV19 combines with J gene TRBJ2-2; possibly TRBD2 for D (6 bases). Germline V gene sequence: CDR1 LNHDA, CDR2 SQIVND (reference sequence). The CDR3 runs 11 residues. V lost 10 bases, J lost 7 bases, and 10 bases lay in between. CDR3 in amino acids: CATRGNGELFF. The CDR3 DNA sequence: TGTGCCACTCGGGGGAACGGGGAGCTGTTTTTT.

Written as DNA, the CDR3 is TGTGCCAGCAGCTACCGGACAGGGGAGAGCGGCTACACCTTC. Residues: CASSYRTGESGYTF. The chain is built from TRBV5-6 and TRBJ1-2; TRBD1 matches 9 bases. This CDR3 is built from 14 residues. Germline V gene lookup returns CDR1 SGHDT and CDR2 YYEEEE. Losses at the gene ends were 3 bases for V and 8 bases for J; bases not matched to a gene: 8.

This clone was found a few times. The chain recombines TRBV28 with TRBJ1-5, with unresolved D. The CDR3 length is 14 residues. Per germline, CDR1 MDHEN and CDR2 SYDVKM. The ends were cut back, 6 bases at V and 6 bases at J, with 15 bases in the middle. Here the CDR3 reads CASSRALEGQPQHF. DNA for the CDR3: TGTGCCAGCAGCCGGGCCCTGGAGGGTCAGCCCCAGCATTTT.

This clone was found a few times. The chain links TRBV29-1 to TRBJ2-7; 7 nucleotides match TRBD1. The CDR3 totals 12 residues. Germline V gene data show CDR1 as SQVTM and CDR2 as ANQGSEA. The J segment lost 5 bases and the V segment lost 7 bases, leaving 8 bases of the junction unmatched. The CDR3 protein is CSGRQGWDEQYF. CDR3 sequence (DNA): TGCAGCGGCCGACAGGGTTGGGACGAGCAGTACTTC.

In this sample, this clone turned up once. The chain recombines TRBV30 with TRBJ1-4, with D unresolved. Germline CDR1 GTSNPN, CDR2 SVGIG (reference sequence). The CDR3 length is 11 residues. The CDR3 here is CAAATNEKLFF. The CDR3 bases are TGTGCGGCAGCAACTAATGAAAAACTGTTTTTT.